This T cell receptor (beta chain) was recovered during a study of long-term antiretroviral therapy in people with HIV. The run of the v3.0 immunoSEQ assay was at survey level. The table came from immunoSEQ multiplex PCR; TCRdb's copy has only in-frame clones and leaves some out. The sample holds fewer than 30,000 clones, roughly 86% seen once. The TCR comes from a woman aged 25 to 39 with HIV. The source was unsorted PBMCs, collected 0.8 years after starting antiretroviral therapy.

CDR3 in DNA: TGTGCCAGCAGTGTCACCACGGACAGGGCGGCGATCAGCTCTGGGGCCAACGTCCTGACTTTC. Translation gives CASSVTTDRAAISSGANVLTF. The chain has TRBV2 and TRBJ2-6; 8 bases fit TRBD1. V shed 4 bases and J 0 bases; nucleotides not matched to a gene: 17. Germline V gene sequence: CDR1 SNHLY, CDR2 FYNNEI. CDR3 length: 21 amino acids.